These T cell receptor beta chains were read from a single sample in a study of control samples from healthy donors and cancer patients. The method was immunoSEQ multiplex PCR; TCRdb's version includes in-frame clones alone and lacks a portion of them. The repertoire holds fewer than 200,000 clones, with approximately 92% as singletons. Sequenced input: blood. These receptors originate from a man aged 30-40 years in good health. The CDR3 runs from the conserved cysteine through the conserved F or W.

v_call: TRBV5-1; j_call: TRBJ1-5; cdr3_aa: CASSLETGEESNQPQHF
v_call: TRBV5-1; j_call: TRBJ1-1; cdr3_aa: CASSFSGSSNTEAFF
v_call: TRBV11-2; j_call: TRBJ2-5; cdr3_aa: CASSPEGGLWETQYF
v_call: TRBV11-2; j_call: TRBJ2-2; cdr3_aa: CASSLVTGTGGAGELFF
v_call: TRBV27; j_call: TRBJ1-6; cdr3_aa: CASSLKGGPESPLHF
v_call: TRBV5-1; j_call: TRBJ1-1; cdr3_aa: CASSSGRGATEAFF
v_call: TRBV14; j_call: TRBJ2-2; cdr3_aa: CASSLGGATGELFF
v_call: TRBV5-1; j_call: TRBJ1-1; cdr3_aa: CASSPGQANTEAFF
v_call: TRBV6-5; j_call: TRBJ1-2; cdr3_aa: CASSRGGGNYGYTF
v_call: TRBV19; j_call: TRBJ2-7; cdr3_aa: CASSVAGQGPYYEQYF
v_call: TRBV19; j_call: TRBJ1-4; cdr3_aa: CASSLMGQGGEKLFF
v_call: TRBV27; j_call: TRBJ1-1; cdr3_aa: CASSPLGAEAFF
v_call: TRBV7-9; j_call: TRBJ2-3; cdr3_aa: CASSTGQVVDTQYF
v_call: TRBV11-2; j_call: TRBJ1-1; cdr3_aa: CASSRTTGDMNTEAFF
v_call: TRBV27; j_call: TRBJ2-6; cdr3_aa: CASSHQLGANVLTF
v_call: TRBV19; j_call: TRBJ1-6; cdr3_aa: CASSIGANSPLHF
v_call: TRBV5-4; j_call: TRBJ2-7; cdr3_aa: CASSSGQGASEQYF
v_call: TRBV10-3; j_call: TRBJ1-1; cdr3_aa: CAIRVTAEGNTEAFF
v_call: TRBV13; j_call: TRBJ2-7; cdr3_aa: CASSPQGQGAGALYEQYF
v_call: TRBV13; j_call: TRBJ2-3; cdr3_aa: CASSLFSSGEDTQYF
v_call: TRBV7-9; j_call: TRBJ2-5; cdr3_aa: CASSLAPGQGASQETQYF
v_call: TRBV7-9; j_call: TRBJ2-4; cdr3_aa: CASSLGGGNIQYF
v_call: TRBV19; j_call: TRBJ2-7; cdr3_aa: CASSMTTGGSYEQYF
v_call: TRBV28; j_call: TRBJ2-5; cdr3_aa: CASSPFQETQYF
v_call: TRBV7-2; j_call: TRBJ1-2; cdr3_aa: CASSLVGGAVYGYTF
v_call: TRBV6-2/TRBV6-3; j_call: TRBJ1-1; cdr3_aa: CASSYTPRAQAFF
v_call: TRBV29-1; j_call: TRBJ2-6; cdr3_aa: CSVPGGGRLGANVLTF
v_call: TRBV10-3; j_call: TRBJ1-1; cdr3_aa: CAISISYRIMNTEAFF
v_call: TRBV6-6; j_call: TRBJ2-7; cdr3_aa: CASSLQPSHEQYF
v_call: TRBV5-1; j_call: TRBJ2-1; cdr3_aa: CASSSGTSGYNEQFF
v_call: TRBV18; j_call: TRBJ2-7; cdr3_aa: CASSPPVAPAYEQYF
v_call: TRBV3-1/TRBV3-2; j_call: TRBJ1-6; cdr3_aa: CASSLTGGGSPLHF
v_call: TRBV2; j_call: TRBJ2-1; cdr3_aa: CASSPMQEQFF
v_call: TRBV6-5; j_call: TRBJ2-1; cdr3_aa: CASSASGGALEQFF
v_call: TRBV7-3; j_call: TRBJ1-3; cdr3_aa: CASSLGIANSGNTIYF
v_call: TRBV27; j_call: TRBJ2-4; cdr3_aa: CASRAWETKNIQYF
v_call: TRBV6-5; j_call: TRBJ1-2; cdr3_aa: CASRPGGGGYTF
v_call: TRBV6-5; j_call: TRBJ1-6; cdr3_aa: CASNRGQETSPLHF
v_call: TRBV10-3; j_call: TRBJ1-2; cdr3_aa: CAISESTGGESGYTF
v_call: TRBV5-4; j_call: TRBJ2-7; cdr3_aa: CASSGAGSFYEQYF
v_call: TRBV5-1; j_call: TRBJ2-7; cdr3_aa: CASSFPDPTYEQYF
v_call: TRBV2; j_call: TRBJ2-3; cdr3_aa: CASSRDFSTDTQYF
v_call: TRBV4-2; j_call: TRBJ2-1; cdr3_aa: CASSQDPDEQFF
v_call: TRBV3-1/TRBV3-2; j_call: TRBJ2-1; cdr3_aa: CASRTTGDEQFF
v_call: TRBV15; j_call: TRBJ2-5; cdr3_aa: CATSRDLRGGDQETQYF
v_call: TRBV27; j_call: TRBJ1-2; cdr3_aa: CASSLGILSRGGYTF
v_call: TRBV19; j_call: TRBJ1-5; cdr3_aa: CASSIWQGIYNQPQHF
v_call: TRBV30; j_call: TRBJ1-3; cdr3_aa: CAWRDRLGGNTIYF
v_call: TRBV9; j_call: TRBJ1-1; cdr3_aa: CASSSRLDREAFF
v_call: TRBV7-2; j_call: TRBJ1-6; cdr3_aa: CASSRRLGNSPLHF
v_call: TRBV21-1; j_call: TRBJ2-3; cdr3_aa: CASSPKGLAGCTDTQYF
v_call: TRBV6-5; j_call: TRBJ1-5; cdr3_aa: CASSHPGMVQPQHF
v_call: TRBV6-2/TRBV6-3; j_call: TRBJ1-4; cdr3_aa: CASSWRLSYNEKLFF
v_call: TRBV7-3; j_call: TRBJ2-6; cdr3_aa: CASSYGANVLTF
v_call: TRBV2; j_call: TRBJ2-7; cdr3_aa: CASMTGVVNEQYF
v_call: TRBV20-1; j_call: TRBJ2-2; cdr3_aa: CSAIDGNTGELFF
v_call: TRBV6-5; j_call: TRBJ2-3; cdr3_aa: CASREGQDADTQYF
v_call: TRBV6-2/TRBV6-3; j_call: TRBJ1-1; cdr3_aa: CASSYSTEFEAFF